This TCR beta chain was documented in a study of T-cell memory formation after mild COVID-19. Only a few counts were recorded for this clonotype. TCRdb re-called the 5' RACE reads through MiXCR, storing one row per CDR3 protein. The table lists approximately 580,000 distinct CDR3 sequences, roughly 20% of them singletons. CDR1 and CDR2 from the germline V gene are MNHNS and SASEGT. J lost 4 bases, V lost 2 bases, and 17 bases had no gene match. The CDR3 loop spans 19 amino acids. The chain has TRBV6-1 and TRBJ1-1; 9 bases line up with TRBD1. Source material: PBMCs or a T cell subset sorted from them (not recorded which). The receptor's source is an adult woman who had mild COVID-19 (a few samples of this study predate the infection). Cell type and time point are not known. The CDR3 loop is CASSERGQGILGGFTEAFF. CDR3 sequence (DNA): TGTGCCAGCAGTGAACGAGGACAGGGGATACTAGGGGGTTTCACTGAAGCTTTCTTT.